These 24 T cell receptor beta chains originate from one sample sequenced in a study of blood T cell repertoires in COVID-19 (TCRdb year 2020). The library was generated by the immunoSEQ multiplex PCR assay. TCRdb took over this immuneACCESS table, retaining in-frame rearrangements with V and J assigned. Such tables are incomplete; in checked studies, under half of the missing clones stem from an unresolved V gene, and the remainder is unexplained. Present in this sample are around 280,000 clones, about 85% of which were seen just once. The leading ten clones occupy about 2% of the sample. Input material: peripheral blood. The receptors shown here come from a woman between 45 and 65 years old who had recovered from COVID-19.

This clone is a singleton in its sample. The chain uses TRBV7-3 and TRBJ2-1, with TRBD2 identical over 8 bases. This CDR3 is built from 14 residues. The V gene end was trimmed by 5 bases and the J gene end by 6 bases; junction bases not matched to a gene: 6. Per germline, CDR1 SGHTA and CDR2 FQGTGA. The CDR3 sequence is CASSRGGRTNEQFF. The CDR3 DNA follows: TGTGCCAGCAGCCGGGGCGGGAGGACCAATGAGCAGTTCTTC.

The chain carries TRBV7-3 and TRBJ2-1, with 9 bases lining up with TRBD2. This CDR3 has 20 residues. The junction had 19 bases not matched to a gene; V was cut back by 5 bases and J by 2 bases. The germline gives CDR1 SGHTA, CDR2 FQGTGA. The CDR3 is CASSPLPSSGVTSTYNEQFF. The CDR3 coding sequence is TGTGCCAGCAGCCCACTCCCCTCTAGCGGGGTCACCTCTACCTACAATGAGCAGTTCTTC. Full variable domain (remainder filled in from reference TRBV7-3 and TRBJ2-1): GAGVSQTPSNKVTEKGKYVELRCDPISGHTALYWYRQSLGQGPEFLIYFQGTGAADDSGLPNDRFFAVRPEGSVSTLKIQRTERGDSAVYLCASSPLPSSGVTSTYNEQFFGPGTRLTVL.

This chain links TRBV15 with TRBJ2-5; a possible D gene is TRBD2 (5 bases). This CDR3 is built from 16 residues. V lost 0 bases to trimming and J lost 5 bases, with 16 bases between them. Germline V CDR1 and CDR2: LNHNV, YYDKDF (reference sequence). The CDR3 DNA is TGTGCCACCAGCAGAGATGGAAGCGGTGGGTACGAGACCCAGTACTTC. The encoded protein is CATSRDGSGGYETQYF.

The chain links TRBV5-1 to TRBJ1-1, with D possibly matching TRBD1 (6 bases). Trimming shortened V by 1 base and J by 0 bases, and 19 bases separated the two germline ends. Germline V lookup: CDR1 SGHRS, CDR2 YFSETQ. CDR3 length equals 18 residues. CDR3 protein: CASSLQITTGTMNTEAFF. The CDR3 coding sequence is TGCGCCAGCAGCTTGCAAATCACCACAGGGACCATGAACACTGAAGCTTTCTTT. The variable domain in full, completed from reference TRBV5-1 and TRBJ1-1, reads KAGVTQTPRYLIKTRGQQVTLSCSPISGHRSVSWYQQTPGQGLQFLFEYFSETQRNKGNFPGRFSGRQFSNSRSEMNVSTLELGDSALYLCASSLQITTGTMNTEAFFGQGTRLTVV.

The chain is built from TRBV5-5 and TRBJ1-5, with D tentatively TRBD1 (5 bases). The germline gives CDR1 SGHKS, CDR2 YYEKEE (reference sequence). This CDR3 spans 14 amino acids. V lost 3 bases, J lost 8 bases, and 15 bases lay in between. The CDR3 nucleotides are TGTGCCAGCAGCTCCGGGTTTCTAGGGGAGCCCCAGCATTTT. It codes for CASSSGFLGEPQHF.

The DNA of the CDR3 is TGTGCCAGCAGCCAAACCGCAGGATCCTACGAGCAGTACTTC. This encodes CASSQTAGSYEQYF. The V and J genes are TRBV11-1 and TRBJ2-7; D is unresolved. Trimming stripped 5 bases from V and 1 base from J, with 12 bases between. Germline V gives CDR1 SGHAT, CDR2 FQDESV (reference sequence). CDR3 length: 14 residues.

The rearrangement links TRBV19 to TRBJ1-2; D unresolved. Germline values: CDR1 LNHDA, CDR2 SQIVND (reference sequence). The germline V and J ends were trimmed by 5 bases and 6 bases, with 16 bases remaining between them. The length of the CDR3 is 14 residues. The CDR3 coding sequence is TGTGCCAGTAGTTCCAACAGAGAAAGGAATGGCTACACCTTC. This translates into CASSSNRERNGYTF.

V and J are TRBV6-6 and TRBJ2-7; TRBD1 agrees at 9 bases. This CDR3 has 15 residues. Germline assignment: CDR1 MNHNY and CDR2 SVGAGI (reference sequence). The V gene end was trimmed by 7 bases and the J gene end by 0 bases; junction bases not matched to a gene: 7. The CDR3: CASTHGTGSSYEQYF. CDR3 sequence (DNA): TGTGCCAGCACGCATGGGACAGGGAGCTCCTACGAGCAGTACTTC.

A single count supports this clone. This chain links TRBV30 with TRBJ1-2, with D tentatively TRBD1 (5 bases). The CDR3 sequence is 13 residues long. Germline assignment: CDR1 GTSNPN and CDR2 SVGIG (reference sequence). Trimming removed 1 base at V and 8 bases at J, with 14 bases between. The CDR3 region is CAWSEARGTGYTF. For the CDR3, the DNA is TGTGCCTGGAGTGAAGCTAGGGGAACCGGCTACACCTTC.

V is TRBV11-1 and J is TRBJ2-1; possibly TRBD2 for D (6 bases). The CDR3 extends over 14 amino acids. Trimming removed 5 bases from V and 2 bases from J, with 10 bases in between. Germline CDR1 reads SGHAT; CDR2 reads FQDESV (reference sequence). The CDR3 bases are TGTGCCAGCAGCGCCGGGGGACCCTACAATGAGCAGTTCTTC. It is translated as CASSAGGPYNEQFF.

The CDR3 is CASRGVFSTDTQYF. For the CDR3, the DNA is TGTGCCAGCAGAGGAGTGTTTAGCACAGATACGCAGTATTTT. The chain joins TRBV6-5 to TRBJ2-3; D unresolved. The V end lost 6 bases, the J end lost 0 bases, and 10 bases lay between the germline ends. The CDR3 runs 14 residues. Germline CDR1 and CDR2: MNHEY and SVGAGI.

The genes are TRBV7-2 and TRBJ2-7; weak D call: TRBD1 (6 bases). V was trimmed by 1 base and J by 6 bases, leaving 19 bases between them. Germline loops: CDR1 SGHTA, CDR2 FQGNSA. This CDR3 spans 16 amino acids. The CDR3 region is CASSLVFGQWSLEQYF. In DNA form, the CDR3 reads TGTGCCAGCAGCTTAGTCTTCGGACAGTGGTCCCTCGAGCAGTACTTC.

This clone was counted once. This chain uses TRBV2 with TRBJ2-3; perhaps TRBD2 as D (5 bases). CDR1 is SNHLY, CDR2 FYNNEI, per germline. V was clipped by 8 bases and J by 1 base, with 19 bases between them. This CDR3 comprises 16 residues. The CDR3 DNA sequence: TGTGCCAGCTCTGGCGGGCGGCTTACGGGCACAGATACGCAGTATTTT. It encodes CASSGGRLTGTDTQYF.

The V and J genes are TRBV9 and TRBJ1-6, with 7 bases aligning to TRBD1. Germline CDR1 SGDLS, CDR2 YYNGEE. Trimming cost V 4 bases and J 5 bases; bases outside gene matches: 6. The CDR3 is 15 residues long. The CDR3 DNA is TGTGCCAGCAGCACAGTGGGGACAGATAATTCACCCCTCCACTTT. Protein sequence: CASSTVGTDNSPLHF.

The chain uses TRBV18 and TRBJ2-1; 8 nucleotides align to TRBD1. CDR1 and CDR2 from the germline V gene are KGHSH and LQKENI. The J segment lost 7 bases and the V segment lost 3 bases, leaving 11 bases of the junction unmatched. This CDR3 is built from 16 residues. The CDR3 region has the DNA TGTGCCAGCTCACCGGGGACCCAGACAGGGGTGAATGAGCAGTTCTTC. As protein: CASSPGTQTGVNEQFF.

In this sample, this clone turned up a few times. Other DNA sequences in this sample translate to the same CDR3. The CDR3 DNA follows: TGCGCCAGCAGCTTGAGGGGACTACCACAAGAGACCCAGTACTTC. Translating it yields CASSLRGLPQETQYF. The rearrangement uses TRBV5-1 and TRBJ2-5; 7 bases are a match to TRBD2. The CDR3 totals 15 residues. Germline lookup yields CDR1 SGHRS and CDR2 YFSETQ. With 1 base clipped from V and 2 bases from J, the junction kept 5 bases outside the gene matches.

The chain links TRBV30 to TRBJ2-2; tentatively, D is TRBD2 (6 bases). The V and J ends lost 0 bases and 0 bases respectively, with 8 bases between them. Germline values: CDR1 GTSNPN, CDR2 SVGIG (reference sequence). The CDR3 has 15 residues. The chain's CDR3 is CAWSVGGSNTGELFF. CDR3 coding DNA: TGTGCCTGGAGTGTTGGGGGGTCGAACACCGGGGAGCTGTTTTTT.

The chain employs TRBV10-3 and TRBJ2-5, with 9 bases lining up with TRBD2. J gave up 0 bases and V 3 bases, and 5 bases lay outside the gene matches. The V gene's germline CDR1 is ENHRY and CDR2 SYGVKD. The CDR3 is made up of 16 amino acids. The DNA for the CDR3 is TGTGCCATCAGTGATGGGGCGGGGGGGTACCAAGAGACCCAGTACTTC. This translates into CAISDGAGGYQETQYF.

This chain connects TRBV7-2 to TRBJ2-1, with D uncertain. The germline gives CDR1 SGHTA, CDR2 FQGNSA. The ends were cut back, 0 bases at V and 4 bases at J, with 10 bases in the middle. CDR3 size: 15 residues. The CDR3 loop is CASSLASAEYNEQFF. CDR3 in DNA: TGTGCCAGCAGCTTAGCCTCCGCGGAATACAATGAGCAGTTCTTC.

The chain couples TRBV19 to TRBJ2-6; 10 positions match TRBD2. Germline CDR1 reads LNHDA; CDR2 reads SQIVND (reference sequence). The V and J ends lost 2 bases and 2 bases, in that order; junction bases with no gene match: 6. This CDR3 has 18 residues. Written as DNA, the CDR3 is TGTGCCAGTAGTATACTAAGCGGGAGGGCCCCTGGGGCCAACGTCCTGACTTTC. Translation gives CASSILSGRAPGANVLTF.

The rearrangement joins TRBV14 to TRBJ1-3, with D uncertain. This CDR3 is 14 amino acids long. Between the trimmed V and J ends, which lost 4 bases and 0 bases, there was a span of 7 bases. From germline, CDR1 is SGHDN and CDR2 FVKESK. The CDR3, as DNA: TGTGCCAGCAGCCCGAGACTCTCTGGAAACACCATATATTTT. The encoded protein is CASSPRLSGNTIYF.

The gene calls are TRBV27 and TRBJ1-1; D gene unclear. Germline assignment: CDR1 MNHEY and CDR2 SMNVEV (reference sequence). The length of the CDR3 is 12 residues. V lost 10 bases to trimming and J lost 8 bases, with 17 bases between them. CDR3 nucleotide sequence: TGTGCCACAAGAGCGGGTCTAAGGGAAGCTTTCTTT. Protein sequence: CATRAGLREAFF.

The V and J genes are TRBV11-1 and TRBJ2-7, with 8 bases fitting TRBD2. The J segment lost 5 bases and the V segment lost 5 bases, leaving 11 bases of the junction unmatched. CDR3 length: 15 residues. The germline gives CDR1 SGHAT, CDR2 FQDESV (reference sequence). The CDR3: CASSKREGRGDEQYF. The CDR3 nucleotides read TGTGCCAGCAGCAAACGGGAGGGCCGGGGGGACGAGCAGTACTTC.

This clone was seen ten or more times. The chain is built from TRBV6-2 or TRBV6-3 and TRBJ1-1; D is unresolved. The CDR3 consists of 15 residues. V shed 0 bases and J shed 1 base, with 9 bases lying between them. Germline CDR1 reads MNHEY; CDR2 reads SVGEGT. The CDR3 protein is CASSYSWAWNTEAFF. In DNA, the CDR3 is TGTGCCAGCAGTTACTCCTGGGCATGGAACACTGAAGCTTTCTTT.